This T cell receptor (beta chain) was identified in a study of cytomegalovirus exposure and HLA in healthy donors. As for the study in general: An early release of data contained approximately 80 million unique TCRs, which came from HLA-typed donors. General study findings and limits: Reports state that TCR beta sequences accurately predicted most subjects' HLA-A and HLA-B alleles. Further analysis, carried out later, found HLA-associated TCR beta chains more clonally expanded than equally common other chains.

A few counts support this clone. The antigen remains undetermined. The CDR3 length is 13 residues. CDR1 MNHEY and CDR2 SMNVEV come from the germline V gene (reference sequence). V was pared by 3 bases and J by 7 bases, with 4 bases of the junction left unmatched. Researchers ran the PCR with 60 Vbeta and 13 Jbeta primers. Sequenced by immunoSEQ multiplex PCR; TCRdb stores in-frame clones only, minus some. The data contain 85,000 to 130,000 clones, roughly 83% of them singletons. This sequence joins TRBV27 and TRBJ1-2, with 8 bases aligning to TRBD1. This sequence was found in a female donor in good health and CMV-seropositive. Sequencing was done on a sample of PBMCs. The chain's CDR3 is CASSLQGASGYTF. For the CDR3, the DNA is TGTGCCAGCAGTTTGCAGGGGGCGTCTGGCTACACCTTC.